The 14 T cell receptor beta chains below come from one sample, sequenced in a study of identical twins. TCRdb re-called the 5' RACE reads through MiXCR, storing one row per CDR3 protein. This table holds 1.5 million to 2 million distinct CDR3 sequences, roughly 35% found once. The sequenced sample consisted of cord blood. Source of these receptors: a newborn girl in good health.

The rearrangement uses TRBV15 and TRBJ2-7; 8 nucleotides match TRBD1. V was clipped by 0 bases and J by 3 bases; unmatched bases: 1. CDR1 and CDR2 (germline): LNHNV, YYDKDF (reference sequence). The CDR3 runs 14 residues. This CDR3 reads CATSRDRGLYEQYF. The CDR3 DNA reads TGTGCCACCAGCAGAGACAGGGGGCTCTACGAGCAGTACTTC.

The chain uses TRBV20-1 and TRBJ2-5; TRBD2 matches at 7 bases. Germline values: CDR1 DFQATT, CDR2 SNEGSKA (reference sequence). The CDR3 covers 14 residues. V lost 3 bases to trimming and J lost 11 bases; unmatched junction nucleotides: 15. The CDR3 DNA follows: TGCAGTGCTAGCGGGGGGACCGGTTACAATGAGCAGTACTTC. Its protein is CSASGGTGYNEQYF.

This clonotype was counted between two and nine times. At one of its ends the junction is not consistent with the germline gene, which may arise from a read error. The chain employs TRBV27 and TRBJ2-1; D remains ambiguous. The length of the CDR3 is 11 residues. The germline CDR1 and CDR2 sequences are MNHEY and SMNVEV (reference sequence). The chain's CDR3 is CAGSSYNEQFF. CDR3 nucleotide sequence: TGTGCCGGCAGTTCATACAATGAGCAGTTCTTC.

This clonotype was detected only a few times. V gene TRBV6-5 combines with J gene TRBJ2-1; no definite D call. This CDR3 comprises 19 residues. Germline V gives CDR1 MNHEY, CDR2 SVGAGI. The V gene lost 0 bases and the J gene lost 0 bases, with 18 bases spanning the gap. The CDR3 here is CASSYSVPWTAYSYNEQFF. CDR3 sequence (DNA): TGTGCCAGCAGTTACTCCGTACCCTGGACGGCTTACTCCTACAATGAGCAGTTCTTC.

This clonotype was seen a handful of times. The V and J genes are TRBV9 and TRBJ2-3; D tentatively reads TRBD1 or TRBD2 (6 bases each). The CDR3 runs 16 residues. Germline V lookup: CDR1 SGDLS, CDR2 YYNGEE. The V end lost 0 bases, the J end lost 1 base, and 12 bases lay between the germline ends. The DNA for the CDR3 is TGTGCCAGCAGCGTAGTGGGGGGCGGCGGCACAGATACGCAGTATTTT. This translates into CASSVVGGGGTDTQYF.

The chain employs TRBV11-2 and TRBJ2-3; D possibly corresponds to TRBD2 (5 bases). Germline CDR1 is SGHAT and CDR2 is FQNNGV. The CDR3 is 15 amino acids. V lost 5 bases and J lost 1, with 13 bases in between. The CDR3 DNA is TGTGCCAGCAGCGCGCCTCGGAGGCGCACAGATACGCAGTATTTT. This codes for CASSAPRRRTDTQYF.

This clonotype was seen more than once but under ten times. The chain has TRBV7-9 and TRBJ2-1; either TRBD1 or TRBD2 may fit D (5 bases each). Germline loops: CDR1 SEHNR, CDR2 FQNEAQ (reference sequence). This CDR3 is 17 amino acids long. V was cut by 5 bases and J by 0 bases, with 17 bases left in between. The CDR3 reads CASSEGARAFSYNEQFF. As DNA, the CDR3 is TGTGCCAGCAGCGAAGGGGCGCGGGCCTTCTCCTACAATGAGCAGTTCTTC.

This clonotype was seen only a few times. This rearrangement joins TRBV7-2 to TRBJ2-1, with D perhaps TRBD2 (6 bases). In germline, CDR1 is SGHTA, CDR2 FQGNSA. The V end lost 5 bases, the J end lost 0 bases, and 11 bases lay between the germline ends. This CDR3 contains 15 residues. Written as DNA, the CDR3 is TGTGCCAGCAGCCCGGACTACCTCTCCTACAATGAGCAGTTCTTC. Encoded protein: CASSPDYLSYNEQFF.

Comment on this clonotype: The junction shows a germline mismatch at one end, possibly a read error. This sequence joins TRBV28 and TRBJ2-1, with TRBD1 matching over 9 bases. The CDR3 spans 12 residues. The germline gives CDR1 MDHEN, CDR2 SYDVKM. Here the CDR3 DNA reads TGTGTCAGCAGTTTAGCACAGGGGGCAGAGTTCTTC. This gives the protein CVSSLAQGAEFF.

This clonotype was picked up a small number of times. The chain recombines TRBV29-1 with TRBJ1-2; D unclear. Trimming took 4 bases from V and 5 from J, leaving 5 bases between them. Germline-derived CDR1 and CDR2 are SQVTM and ANQGSEA. The CDR3 spans 10 residues. The CDR3 loop reads CSVGQYGYTF. CDR3 bases: TGCAGCGTTGGTCAATATGGCTACACCTTC. The entire variable domain, with the rest obtained from reference TRBV29-1 and TRBJ1-2, is as follows: SAVISQKPSRDICQRGTSLTIQCQVDSQVTMMFWYRQQPGQSLTLIATANQGSEATYESGFVIDKFPISRPNLTFSTLTVSNMSPEDSSIYLCSVGQYGYTFGSGTRLTVV.

V gene TRBV18 combines with J gene TRBJ2-5; no definite D call. Between the trimmed V and J ends, which lost 3 bases and 3 bases, there was a span of 11 bases. Germline CDR1 KGHSH, CDR2 LQKENI. This CDR3 has 14 residues. CDR3 protein: CASSPVGTEETQYF. The CDR3 bases are TGTGCCAGCTCACCGGTGGGTACGGAAGAGACCCAGTACTTC.

This chain uses TRBV5-1 with TRBJ2-3; 8 bases are shared with TRBD2. Germline-derived CDR1 and CDR2 are SGHRS and YFSETQ. The CDR3 runs 15 residues. J was trimmed by 5 bases and V by 0 bases; bases with no gene match: 5. CDR3 DNA sequence: TGCGCCAGCAGCTTGGGACTAGCGTCAAAAGATACGCAGTATTTT. Its translation is CASSLGLASKDTQYF.

This chain uses TRBV11-2 with TRBJ1-4; D remains unclear. The V gene's germline CDR1 is SGHAT and CDR2 FQNNGV. Trimming stripped 1 base from V and 13 bases from J, with 22 bases between. CDR3 length: 16 amino acids. The CDR3, as DNA: TGTGCCAGCAGCTTAGTTGACCAAGCCTCCCTAAAAGGACTGTTTTTT. This encodes CASSLVDQASLKGLFF.

This chain connects TRBV10-3 to TRBJ1-2, with TRBD1 as a possible D gene (5 bases). This CDR3 spans 16 amino acids. V dropped 4 bases and J dropped 2 bases, with 17 bases sitting between them. Germline V gives CDR1 ENHRY, CDR2 SYGVKD. This CDR3 reads CAISARDGPRNYGYTF. CDR3 bases: TGTGCCATCAGTGCCAGGGACGGGCCGAGGAACTATGGCTACACCTTC.